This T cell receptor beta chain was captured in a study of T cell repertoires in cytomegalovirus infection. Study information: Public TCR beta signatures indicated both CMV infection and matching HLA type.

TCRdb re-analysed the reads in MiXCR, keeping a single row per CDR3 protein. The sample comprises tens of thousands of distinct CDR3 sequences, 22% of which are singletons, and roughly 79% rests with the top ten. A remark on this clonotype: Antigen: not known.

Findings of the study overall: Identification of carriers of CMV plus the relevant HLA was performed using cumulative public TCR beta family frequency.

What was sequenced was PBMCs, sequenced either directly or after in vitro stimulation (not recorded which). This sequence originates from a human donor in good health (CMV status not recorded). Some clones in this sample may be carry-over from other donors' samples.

The CDR3 DNA follows: TGTGCCAGCAGTTCATCGGGGGGCCGGCGTTCACCCCTCCACTTT. Its protein product is CASSSSGGRRSPLHF. This rearrangement joins TRBV28 to TRBJ1-6; tentative D call: TRBD1 (6 bases). The CDR3 covers 15 residues. CDR1 and CDR2 from the germline V gene are MDHEN and SYDVKM. V lost 4 bases to trimming and J lost 9 bases, with 16 bases between them.